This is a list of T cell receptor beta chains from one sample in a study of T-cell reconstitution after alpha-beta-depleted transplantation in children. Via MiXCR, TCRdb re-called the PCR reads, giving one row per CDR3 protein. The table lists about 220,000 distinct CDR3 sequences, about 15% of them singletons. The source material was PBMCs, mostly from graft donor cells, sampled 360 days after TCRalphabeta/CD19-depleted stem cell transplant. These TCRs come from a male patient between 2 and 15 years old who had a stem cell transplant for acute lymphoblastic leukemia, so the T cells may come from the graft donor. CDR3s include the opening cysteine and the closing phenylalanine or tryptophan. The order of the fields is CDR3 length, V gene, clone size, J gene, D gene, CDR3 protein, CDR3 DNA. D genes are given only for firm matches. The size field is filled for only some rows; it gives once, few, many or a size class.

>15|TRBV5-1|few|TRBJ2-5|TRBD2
CASSLGLAGRETQYF
TGCGCCAGCAGCTTGGGACTAGCGGGAAGAGAGACCCAGTACTTC
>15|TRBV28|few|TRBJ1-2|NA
CASSWDSRINYGYTF
TGTGCCAGCAGTTGGGACTCCCGGATAAACTATGGCTACACCTTC
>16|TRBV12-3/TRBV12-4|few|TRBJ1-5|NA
CASRHTGDEGNQPQHF
TGTGCCAGCAGACATACCGGGGACGAGGGCAATCAGCCCCAGCATTTT
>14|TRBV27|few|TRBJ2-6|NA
CASSSSSGANVLTF
TGTGCCAGCAGCAGTTCCTCTGGGGCCAACGTCCTGACTTTC
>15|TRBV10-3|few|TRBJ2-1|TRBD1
CATQRQGGPRNEQFF
TGTGCCACTCAACGACAGGGCGGGCCGCGGAATGAGCAGTTCTTC
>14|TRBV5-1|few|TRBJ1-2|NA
CASSLTGAAYGYTF
TGCGCCAGCAGCTTGACCGGGGCTGCCTATGGCTACACCTTC
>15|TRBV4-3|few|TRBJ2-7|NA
CASSQDLPKSYEQYF
TGCGCCAGCAGCCAAGATCTCCCCAAAAGTTACGAGCAGTACTTC
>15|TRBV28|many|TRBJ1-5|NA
CACQLGQGRGQPQHF
TGTGCCTGCCAACTGGGGCAGGGGAGGGGCCAGCCCCAGCATTTT
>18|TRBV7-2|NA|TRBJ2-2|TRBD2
CASSLALAGVANTGELFF
TGTGCCAGCAGCTTAGCGCTAGCGGGCGTCGCGAACACCGGGGAGCTGTTTTTT
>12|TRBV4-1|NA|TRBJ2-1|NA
CASSQVWGEQFF
TGCGCCAGCAGCCAAGTCTGGGGGGAGCAGTTCTTC
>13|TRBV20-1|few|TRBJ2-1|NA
CSAQVQPYNEQFF
TGCAGTGCTCAGGTTCAGCCCTACAATGAGCAGTTCTTC
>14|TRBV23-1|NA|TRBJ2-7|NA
CASSQQTGTYEQCF
TGCGCCAGCAGTCAGCAAACAGGGACCTACGAGCAGTGCTTC
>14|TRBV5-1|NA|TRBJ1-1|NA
CASSRPDMNTEAFF
TGCGCCAGCAGCCGCCCAGATATGAACACTGAAGCTTTCTTT
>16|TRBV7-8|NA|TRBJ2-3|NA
CASSPRGGAPTDTQYF
TGTGCCAGCAGCCCCCGAGGAGGGGCGCCTACAGATACGCAGTATTTT
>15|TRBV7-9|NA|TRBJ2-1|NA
CASSLSTSGLNEQFF
TGTGCCAGCAGCTTATCGACTAGTGGTCTGAATGAGCAGTTCTTC
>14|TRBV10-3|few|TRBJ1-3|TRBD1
CAIRDRVKGNTIYF
TGTGCCATCCGGGACAGGGTGAAAGGAAACACCATATATTTT
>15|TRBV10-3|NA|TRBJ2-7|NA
CAISDQGMVSDEQYF
TGTGCCATCAGTGATCAGGGGATGGTATCGGACGAGCAGTACTTC
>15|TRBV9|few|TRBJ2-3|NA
CASSGESRPADTQYF
TGTGCCAGCAGCGGAGAGTCCCGGCCGGCAGATACGCAGTATTTT
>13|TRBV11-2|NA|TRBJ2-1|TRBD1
CASSQVTGAREFF
TGTGCCAGCAGCCAAGTAACAGGGGCGCGGGAGTTCTTC
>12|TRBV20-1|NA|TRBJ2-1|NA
CSASPGGNEQFF
TGCAGTGCTAGTCCCGGGGGCAATGAGCAGTTCTTC
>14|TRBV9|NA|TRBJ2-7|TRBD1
CASSEGADSYEQYF
TGTGCCAGCAGCGAGGGGGCGGACTCCTACGAGCAGTACTTC
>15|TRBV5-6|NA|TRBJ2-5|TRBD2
CASSLWGGGEETQYF
TGTGCCAGCAGCTTGTGGGGCGGGGGAGAAGAGACCCAGTACTTC
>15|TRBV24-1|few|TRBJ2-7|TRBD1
CATSEAGTGFYEQYF
TGTGCCACCAGTGAGGCCGGGACAGGGTTCTACGAGCAGTACTTC
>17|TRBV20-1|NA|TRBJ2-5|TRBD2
CSAMDVASGVLGETQYF
TGCAGTGCTATGGATGTGGCTAGCGGGGTGTTGGGGGAGACCCAGTACTTC
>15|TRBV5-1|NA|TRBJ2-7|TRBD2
CASSPGLAEKNEQYF
TGCGCCAGCAGCCCGGGACTAGCGGAAAAAAACGAGCAGTACTTC
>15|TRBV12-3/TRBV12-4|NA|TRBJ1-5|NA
CASSLGVGNWQPQHF
TGTGCCAGCAGTTTAGGTGTCGGGAATTGGCAGCCCCAGCATTTT
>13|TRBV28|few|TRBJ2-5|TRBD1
CASSPRGRETQYF
TGTGCCAGCAGTCCCAGGGGGCGGGAGACCCAGTACTTC